These 14 T cell receptor beta chains were all obtained from the same sample, sequenced in a study of blood T cells in healthy people across ages. The authors ran a second PCR of roughly 6 to 12 cycles using a sample-barcoded 5' primer and a J-beta primer mix. TCRdb called the 5' RACE reads again in MiXCR, with one record for every CDR3 protein. The sample has about 1.8 million distinct CDR3 sequences; approximately 50% are singletons. Sequencing used blood. The receptors stem from a woman aged 40 to 55 in good health.

The chain uses TRBV7-9 and TRBJ2-7; TRBD2 matches 10 bases. Near its end, the DNA agrees better with TRBJ2-4, so the J call may be wrong. The CDR3 has 15 residues. CDR1 and CDR2 from the germline V gene are SEHNR and FQNEAQ (reference sequence). CDR3 in amino acids: CASSFGLAVQNIQYF. The CDR3 DNA sequence: TGTGCCAGCAGCTTTGGACTAGCGGTACAAAACATTCAGTACTTC.

V gene TRBV20-1 combines with J gene TRBJ2-7; TRBD1 is a possible D gene (6 bases). The CDR3 spans 15 residues. CDR1 and CDR2 from the germline V gene are DFQATT and SNEGSKA (reference sequence). The germline V and J ends were trimmed by 1 base and 7 bases, with 20 bases remaining between them. This chain's CDR3 is CSARVPTGHYNEQYF. The CDR3 coding sequence is TGCAGTGCTAGAGTTCCGACGGGACACTACAATGAGCAGTACTTC.

There are many counts of this clonotype. The chain combines TRBV20-1 with TRBJ2-5; TRBD1 matches 7 bases. Per the germline V gene, CDR1 is DFQATT and CDR2 is SNEGSKA (reference sequence). Trimming at V came to 1 base and at J to 7 bases, leaving 9 bases not matched to a gene. The CDR3 covers 14 residues. This CDR3 is CSARGPGGFGTQYF. Here the CDR3 DNA reads TGCAGTGCTAGAGGGCCAGGGGGTTTCGGGACCCAGTACTTC.

This chain joins TRBV29-1 and TRBJ2-7, with 8 bases fitting TRBD1. The CDR3 totals 15 residues. Germline V gives CDR1 SQVTM, CDR2 ANQGSEA. J gave up 2 bases and V 4 bases, and 10 bases lay outside the gene matches. The CDR3 region is CSVGNGQGGTYEQYF. CDR3 in DNA: TGCAGCGTTGGAAACGGACAGGGAGGTACCTACGAGCAGTACTTC.

The rearrangement links TRBV5-5 to TRBJ2-3; TRBD2 aligns across 9 bases. Germline CDR1 reads SGHKS; CDR2 reads YYEKEE (reference sequence). This CDR3 region has 15 residues. Trimming cost V 1 base and J 1 base; bases outside gene matches: 1. The CDR3 DNA reads TGTGCCAGCAGCTTGCAGCGGGGGGGCACAGATACGCAGTATTTT. Translation gives CASSLQRGGTDTQYF.

The rearrangement joins TRBV2 to TRBJ2-4; 15 positions match TRBD2. The germline CDR1 and CDR2 sequences are SNHLY and FYNNEI. The V segment lost 4 bases and the J segment 6 bases; nucleotides outside the gene matches: 10. The CDR3 loop spans 18 amino acids. This chain's CDR3 is CASSARWGLAGGRNIQYF. The CDR3, as DNA: TGTGCCAGCAGTGCGCGCTGGGGACTAGCGGGAGGAAGAAACATTCAGTACTTC.

Note on this clonotype: The junction and the germline gene differ at one end; a read error may be behind it. The V and J genes are TRBV5-1 and TRBJ2-1; perhaps TRBD2 as D (5 bases). This CDR3 has 15 residues. Per germline, CDR1 SGHRS and CDR2 YFSETQ. The CDR3 spells CASSLLRGSYNGQFF. The CDR3 nucleotides read TGCGCCAGCAGCTTGTTGAGAGGGTCCTACAATGGGCAGTTCTTC.

DNA for the CDR3: TGCAGTGCTAGTCATAGCCCGCACGAGCAGTACTTC. This codes for CSASHSPHEQYF. The V call is TRBV20-1, the J call TRBJ2-7; no clear D gene. V dropped 3 bases and J dropped 5 bases, with 11 bases sitting between them. CDR1 and CDR2 from the germline V gene are DFQATT and SNEGSKA (reference sequence). CDR3 size: 12 residues.

V is TRBV7-8 and J is TRBJ2-1; possible D gene TRBD2, 6 bases. CDR1 is SGHVS and CDR2 is FQNEAQ in the germline V gene. This CDR3 comprises 15 residues. The V end was cut by 0 bases, the J end by 14 bases, with 20 bases between. CDR3 region: CASSLAGVAGRTEFF. CDR3 coding DNA: TGTGCCAGCAGCTTAGCGGGGGTTGCAGGGAGGACGGAGTTCTTC.

J is TRBJ1-2 and V is TRBV6-2 or TRBV6-3; D is ambiguous. Germline CDR1 reads MNHEY; CDR2 reads SVGEGT. CDR3 length: 12 amino acids. V was clipped by 2 bases and J by 7 bases, with 8 bases between them. In DNA form, the CDR3 reads TGTGCCAGCAGTTACGTGGGAAGTGGCTACACCTTC. Translated: CASSYVGSGYTF.

Worth noting for this clonotype: A much larger clone is a single base away; this may be a read error. CDR3 in DNA: TGCGCCAGCAGCTTCTCCAGGGATATGGACACTGAAGCTTTCTTT. It yields the protein CASSFSRDMDTEAFF. The chain recombines TRBV5-1 with TRBJ1-1; D may be TRBD1 (5 bases). Trimming shortened V by 2 bases and J by 3 bases, and 14 bases separated the two germline ends. The CDR3 extends over 15 amino acids. Per germline, CDR1 SGHRS and CDR2 YFSETQ.

The table lists this clonotype with a few counts. The J gene is TRBJ2-7, the V gene TRBV27, with 9 bases matching TRBD1. Per germline, CDR1 MNHEY and CDR2 SMNVEV (reference sequence). J gave up 5 bases and V 5 bases, and 10 bases lay outside the gene matches. This CDR3 comprises 15 residues. The CDR3 protein is CASSPAGTGSHEQYF. CDR3 bases: TGTGCCAGCAGTCCAGCCGGGACAGGGTCCCACGAGCAGTACTTC.

This sequence joins TRBV6-1 and TRBJ2-1, with 13 bases fitting TRBD2. The germline gives CDR1 MNHNS, CDR2 SASEGT. The CDR3 is made up of 15 amino acids. With V trimmed by 1 base and J by 9 bases, 3 bases remained unmatched. CDR3 loop: CASSEGRLAGGEQFF. In DNA, the CDR3 is TGTGCCAGCAGTGAAGGGAGACTAGCGGGGGGTGAGCAGTTCTTC.

The V call is TRBV11-2, the J call TRBJ2-7, with 7 bases aligning to TRBD1. The length of the CDR3 is 14 residues. The trim removed 4 bases at V and 2 bases at J, leaving 5 bases unmatched. CDR1 and CDR2 (germline): SGHAT, FQNNGV. CDR3 sequence reads: CASSSTGKAYEQYF. CDR3 sequence (DNA): TGTGCCAGCAGCTCGACAGGGAAGGCCTACGAGCAGTACTTC. The variable domain in full, with the rest retrieved from reference TRBV11-2 and TRBJ2-7, is EAGVAQSPRYKIIEKRQSVAFWCNPISGHATLYWYQQILGQGPKLLIQFQNNGVVDDSQLPKDRFSAERLKGVDSTLKIQPAKLEDSAVYLCASSSTGKAYEQYFGPGTRLTVT.